The source of this TCR beta chain is a study of molecular identifiers for immune sequencing clone quantification. V gave up 2 bases and J gave up 0 bases; unmatched junction bases: 4. The germline gives CDR1 SQVTM, CDR2 ANQGSEA. This CDR3 region has 16 residues. With listed TCR primers and previously described methods, bulk TCR libraries were prepared. TCRdb processed the PCR reads anew with MiXCR; each CDR3 protein has one entry. The repertoire has approximately 630,000 distinct CDR3 sequences, roughly 27% of them found once; the top ten carry 0.7% to 0.95%. There are many counts of this clonotype. The clonotype originates from a human donor in good health. Some libraries in this study had Jurkat cell RNA spiked in. Sequences were obtained from naive CD8+ T cells from blood, with Jurkat cell RNA spiked in. Subset given: FACS-sorted CD8+CD4-CCR7+CD45RA+ naive T cells. This chain connects TRBV29-1 to TRBJ2-2; TRBD2 agrees at 9 bases. The CDR3 DNA reads as TGCAGCGTTGAATTGAGCGGGAGGCCGAACACCGGGGAGCTGTTTTTT. It yields the protein CSVELSGRPNTGELFF.